This paragraph reports one TCR beta chain. Libraries were prepared by immunoSEQ multiplex PCR; TCRdb keeps only in-frame clonotypes and omits some of them. The sample records roughly 190,000 clones, over 70% being singletons. This sample is part of a study of blood T cell repertoires in COVID-19. Germline lookup yields CDR1 LGHDT and CDR2 YNNKEL (reference sequence). V lost 3 bases and J 4 bases, leaving 6 bases between the germline ends. This CDR3 spans 12 amino acids. Material: peripheral blood. The sequence was collected from a man aged 55 to 69 with acute or convalescent COVID-19. The V gene is TRBV3-1 (or the pseudogene TRBV3-2), the J gene TRBJ1-2; the D is unclear. CDR3 sequence: CASSQAGYGYTF. The CDR3 coding sequence is TGTGCCAGCAGCCAGGCAGGCTATGGCTACACCTTC.